Here is one T cell receptor (beta chain) with its context. The data were obtained in a study of blood T cell repertoires in COVID-19. Across the whole study: From the United States, Italy and Spain came samples of acute and convalescent COVID-19. Sources were T cells, B-cell-depleted T cells, or PBMCs; the material itself was cDNA or gDNA.

Followed longitudinally, the Seattle patients had been enrolled during active infection. In the source study's methods: From reference gene primer amplification, estimates of nucleated cell counts were derived. The repertoire was sequenced with immunoSEQ multiplex PCR; TCRdb's copy has only in-frame clones and lacks some. The V and J calls and clone size were taken over from that table, and D and trimming were inferred from the DNA. The table shows 330,000 or so clones, with approximately 86% occurring only once. The germline V gene encodes CDR1 KGHSH and CDR2 LQKENI. Germline trimming cut 1 base from V and 6 bases from J; bases unmatched to any gene: 7. The CDR3 is made up of 16 amino acids.

This rearrangement joins TRBV18 to TRBJ2-1; 9 bases align to TRBD2. Specimen: peripheral blood. The clonotype comes from a man in his thirties or forties with COVID-19, enrolled during active disease. This CDR3 reads CASSPRPGTSTNEQFF. The CDR3 bases are TGTGCCAGCTCACCACGGCCCGGGACTAGCACCAATGAGCAGTTCTTC.